This TCR beta chain is drawn from a study of OX40 agonist ivuxolimab in advanced cancers. This clone was found a few times. This CDR3 is 13 amino acids long. The germline gives CDR1 SNHLY, CDR2 FYNNEI. The V and J ends lost 6 bases and 8 bases respectively, with 16 bases between them. Data came from immunoSEQ multiplex PCR; TCRdb stores just in-frame clones and leaves some out. The sample carries approximately 82,000 clones, approximately 85% recorded once. The chain links TRBV2 to TRBJ1-2; no definite D call. The receptor comes from an adult with an advanced solid tumor such as melanoma, head and neck, liver or kidney cancer. The starting material was CD4+ or CD8+ T cells sorted from blood, obtained in a trial of the OX40 agonist ivuxolimab. This chain's CDR3 is CASRAPAFGGYTF. CDR3 DNA sequence: TGTGCCAGCAGGGCCCCGGCTTTTGGGGGCTACACCTTC.